This is a list of T cell receptor beta chains from one sample in a study of CD8+ T cells in alopecia areata. TCRdb's copy holds only in-frame clones and misses some; the assay was immunoSEQ multiplex PCR. Of 100,000 to 150,000 clones in the sample, approximately 38% are singletons; the top ten hold approximately 3%. Material for sequencing was CD4+ T cells sorted from blood. Source of these receptors: a human donor with alopecia areata. CDR3s include the opening cysteine and the closing phenylalanine or tryptophan. D genes are given only for firm matches. Size is stated for part of the rows, as once, few or many counts, or as a class when the clone is expanded.

V gene	D gene	clone size	J gene	CDR3 DNA	CDR3 protein
TRBV7-2	-	-	TRBJ2-1	TGTGCCAGCAGCTTGGGGAGCTCCTACAATGAGCAGTTCTTC	CASSLGSSYNEQFF
TRBV29-1	TRBD1	few	TRBJ2-3	TGCAGCGTGGACAGGGGAGCAGATACGCAGTATTTT	CSVDRGADTQYF
TRBV29-1	TRBD2	few	TRBJ2-1	TGCAGCGTTGAAAACGGGAGGGATGAGCAGTTCTTC	CSVENGRDEQFF
TRBV29-1	-	-	TRBJ1-2	TGCAGCGTCCAACAAGTCTATTATGGCTACACCTTC	CSVQQVYYGYTF
TRBV5-1	-	few	TRBJ2-5	TGCGCCAGCAGGCCCGACCCGTGGGAGACCCAGTACTTC	CASRPDPWETQYF
TRBV7-2	-	-	TRBJ2-5	TGTGCCAGCAGCTTAGCGCACACAGAGACCCAGTACTTC	CASSLAHTETQYF
TRBV30	TRBD1	-	TRBJ1-2	TGTGCCTGGGCAGGGGGGAACTATGGCTACACCTTC	CAWAGGNYGYTF
TRBV7-2	TRBD2	-	TRBJ2-7	TGTGCCAGCAGCAATCAGCGGGACGCCTACGAGCAGTACTTC	CASSNQRDAYEQYF
TRBV29-1	TRBD1	-	TRBJ2-3	TGCAGCGTGAAGATAGGGACAGGGAGGACAGATACGCAGTATTTT	CSVKIGTGRTDTQYF
TRBV29-1	-	few	TRBJ1-1	TGCAGCGTTGGAGCCAGGGGCACTGAAGCTTTCTTT	CSVGARGTEAFF
TRBV11-2	-	few	TRBJ2-5	TGTGCCAGCAGCTTAGTAAACGGGAGCCCCAGAGAGACCCAGTACTTC	CASSLVNGSPRETQYF
TRBV7-9	-	-	TRBJ2-5	TGTGCCAGCAGCCTGTTTGAGGGCCTGAAGTACTTC	CASSLFEGLKYF
TRBV30	-	-	TRBJ2-3	TGTGCCTGGACCGGCTCGGGCACAGATACGCAGTATTTT	CAWTGSGTDTQYF
TRBV4-1	-	-	TRBJ2-7	TGCGCCAGCAGCCAAGGGGTCGGGGGACCGAGGTCCCACGAGCAGTACTTC	CASSQGVGGPRSHEQYF
TRBV4-2	-	-	TRBJ2-6	TGTGCCAGCAGCCAAGAAACGAGGGGTCGCCACTCTGGGGCCAACGTCCTGACTTTC	CASSQETRGRHSGANVLTF
TRBV23-1	TRBD2	many	TRBJ2-7	TGCGCCAGCGGAAGCGGGAGGTTCGACGAGCAGTACTTC	CASGSGRFDEQYF
TRBV7-9	-	few	TRBJ1-2	TGTGCCAGCAGCCCCCTAGGGACGGCGGATGGCTACACCTTC	CASSPLGTADGYTF
TRBV29-1	TRBD1	-	TRBJ2-2	TGCAGCGTAAGGAGGGGGACAGGGCCCACCGGGGAGCTGTTTTTT	CSVRRGTGPTGELFF
TRBV2	TRBD1	-	TRBJ2-7	TGTGCCAGCAGTGGGACAGGGGAGAACGAGCAGTACTTC	CASSGTGENEQYF
TRBV12-5	-	-	TRBJ1-1	TGTGCTAGTGGTCCGGGGACGGGCCGTGAAGCTTTCTTT	CASGPGTGREAFF
TRBV7-2	TRBD1	few	TRBJ2-5	TGTGCCAGCAGCCCGGGACAGGGGGAGATTAAGACCCAGTACTTC	CASSPGQGEIKTQYF